Below are 7 T cell receptor beta chains sequenced from a single sample in a study of regulatory T cells in long-lasting Graves disease. As to time point: newly diagnosed GD, antithyroid drugs for less than 3 months. RNA from PBMCs was the source of the TCR library. CDR3-region Arm-PCR and iRepertoire HTBI primers produced the TCR beta libraries. TCRdb ran MiXCR on the multiplex PCR reads and lists one entry per CDR3 protein. The sample gives about 300,000 distinct CDR3 sequences, over 15% of which show up once; more than 35% is in the top ten. Specimen: peripheral blood mononuclear cells (PBMCs), collected at new diagnosis, from a patient treated with antithyroid drugs. The receptors come from a female donor with Graves disease.

V and J are TRBV7-9 and TRBJ2-1; D is possibly TRBD1 or TRBD2 (5 bases each). Per germline, CDR1 SEHNR and CDR2 FQNEAQ (reference sequence). V lost 8 bases, J lost 5 bases, and 7 bases lay in between. The CDR3 loop spans 11 amino acids. The CDR3 DNA reads TGTGCCAGCCGAGGGGACAATGAGCAGTTCTTC. Translation: CASRGDNEQFF.

The table lists this clonotype with many counts. This chain joins TRBV14 and TRBJ1-6; D may be TRBD1 (5 bases). The length of the CDR3 is 14 residues. Trimming stripped 4 bases from V and 13 bases from J, with 17 bases between. Germline V gene lookup returns CDR1 SGHDN and CDR2 FVKESK. The CDR3 loop reads CASSRHGTTAPLHF. The CDR3 bases are TGTGCCAGCAGCCGACACGGGACGACGGCGCCCCTCCACTTT.

The sample holds a few counts of this clonotype. The chain employs TRBV7-9 and TRBJ2-7, with D perhaps TRBD1 (7 bases). Trimming stripped 7 bases from V and 0 bases from J, with 28 bases between. From germline, CDR1 is SEHNR and CDR2 FQNEAQ (reference sequence). There are 19 residues in the CDR3. The CDR3 sequence is CASTQGGGDLEGNSYEQYF. DNA of the CDR3: TGTGCCAGCACCCAGGGGGGTGGGGACTTAGAGGGAAACTCCTACGAGCAGTACTTC.

Many counts were recorded for this clonotype. Here the CDR3 DNA reads TGTGCCATCAGTGAGTCAGCGGGAGGTGCAGATACGCAGTATTTT. Its translation is CAISESAGGADTQYF. The genes are TRBV10-3 and TRBJ2-3; 9 nucleotides agree with TRBD2. CDR3 size: 15 residues. Germline V gene sequence: CDR1 ENHRY, CDR2 SYGVKD. With 0 bases clipped from V and 4 bases from J, the junction kept 2 bases outside the gene matches.

This clonotype came up many times. This chain uses TRBV20-1 with TRBJ2-1; tentative D call: TRBD2 (6 bases). This CDR3 has 15 amino acids. The germline gives CDR1 DFQATT, CDR2 SNEGSKA (reference sequence). V was clipped by 1 base and J by 2 bases, with 12 bases between them. The CDR3: CSARGLANTYNEQFF. CDR3 coding DNA: TGCAGTGCTAGAGGGCTAGCGAACACCTACAATGAGCAGTTCTTC.

The gene calls are TRBV3-1 and TRBJ2-5; no definite D call. The CDR3 is 17 residues long. V gave up 0 bases and J gave up 7 bases, with 21 bases separating them. The germline V gene encodes CDR1 LGHDT and CDR2 YNNKEL (reference sequence). DNA of the CDR3: TGTGCCAGCAGCCAAGAGTTCGAGGAAGGATTTCTAGGGACCCAGTACTTC. Amino acids: CASSQEFEEGFLGTQYF.

This clonotype was observed at least ten times. V is TRBV3-1 and J is TRBJ2-3, with D possibly matching TRBD2 (6 bases). This CDR3 contains 17 residues. Germline CDR1 and CDR2: LGHDT and YNNKEL (reference sequence). V lost 0 bases to trimming and J lost 6 bases, with 19 bases between them. The CDR3 DNA is TGTGCCAGCAGCCAAGATGGCCGGGAGCGCTCTGGGGATACGCAGTATTTT. Translated, it gives CASSQDGRERSGDTQYF.